This TCR beta chain was retrieved from a study of blood T cells in healthy people across ages. Regarding the study as a whole: Strongly correlated with naive T cell percentage was TCR beta diversity. Researchers judged that diversity estimates from one million T cells fell short of true values.

Notes on this clonotype: Its matching antigen is unknown.

Primed by a sample-barcoded 5' primer and a J-beta primer mix, a second PCR proceeded for about 7 to 11 cycles. CDR3-containing paired-end reads numbering at least 2.5 million came from each sample. TCRdb independently ran MiXCR on the 5' RACE reads; one entry per CDR3 protein. Among roughly 1.5 million distinct CDR3 sequences listed, about 42% were seen once. Germline-derived CDR1 and CDR2 are SGHVS and FNYEAQ. This CDR3 is built from 14 residues. V shed 5 bases and J 10 bases; nucleotides not matched to a gene: 12. Every sample gave at least 6 micrograms of total RNA when it was extracted. Sequenced: blood. This rearrangement joins TRBV7-6 to TRBJ1-1; TRBD1 matches at 8 bases. The receptor's source is a woman aged 18-29 years in good health. The CDR3 DNA reads TGTGCCAGCAGCCCGCCCGGGACAGGATGGGTAGCTTTCTTT. Its protein product is CASSPPGTGWVAFF.